This TCR beta chain was recorded in a study of blood T cell repertoires in COVID-19. Method: immunoSEQ multiplex PCR; TCRdb's copy keeps in-frame clones and lacks some. Here the sample spans around 200,000 clones, about nine tenths being singletons. Participant-given clinical history determined each cohort assignment. This CDR3 has 15 amino acids. V usage is TRBV21-1 and J usage is TRBJ1-5; TRBD1, the table's D call, was not compared with the DNA. TRBV21-1 is a pseudogene segment. Sample: PBMCs or T cells enriched from blood (not recorded which). The sequence was obtained from a woman aged 45-65 years in a cohort exposed to, infected with or recovered from COVID-19 (not recorded which). CDR3 DNA: TGTGCCAGCAGCAATACACAGGGATTTCGTCAGCCCCAGCATTTT. Protein: CASSNTQGFRQPQHF.